This TCR beta chain appears in the sequencing data of a study of shared clonotypes between healthy human individuals. Study conclusions and caveats: Sampling was confined to blood; repertoires within tissues likely differ.

A word on this clone: Its cognate antigen is unknown.

Researchers ran the assay at a deep level. Using immunoSEQ multiplex PCR, the repertoire was profiled, and TCRdb retains in-frame clones only, with some absent. The sample has 450,000 to 550,000 clones, about four fifths seen once. Trimming cost V 7 bases and J 0 bases; bases outside gene matches: 5. Germline-derived CDR1 and CDR2 are MDHEN and SYDVKM. This CDR3 is built from 15 residues. The V gene is TRBV28, the J gene TRBJ2-1; 8 bases map to TRBD2. Sequencing was performed on PBMCs. The clonotype was recovered from a woman between 40 and 50 years old in good health. Some clones in this sample may be carry-over from other donors' samples. The CDR3 nucleotides are TGTGCCAGCATCCGCGGGAGGAACTCCTACAATGAGCAGTTCTTC. This codes for CASIRGRNSYNEQFF.